These 32 T cell receptor beta chains were all obtained from the same sample, sequenced in a study of blood T cell repertoires in COVID-19 (dated by TCRdb to about 2020). Library preparation employed the immunoSEQ multiplex PCR assay. As stored in TCRdb, this immuneACCESS dataset retains in-frame rearrangements with V and J assigned. A fraction of the clones does not appear; measured against another copy, unresolved V genes explain less than half of the discrepancy, and the remainder lacks a known reason. The sample contains about 74,000 clones, around 88% of them found a single time. The top ten constitute roughly 4.8% of the sample. The sequenced sample was peripheral blood. These receptors were obtained from a woman aged 80 or over with acute or convalescent COVID-19.

In its sample, this clone was seen a few times. The gene calls are TRBV5-1 and TRBJ2-3; TRBD2 matches at 8 bases. This CDR3 is built from 13 residues. After removal of 0 bases from V and 6 bases from J, the junction contained 0 bases not matched to a gene. Germline lookup yields CDR1 SGHRS and CDR2 YFSETQ. This CDR3 is CASSLASGDTQYF. CDR3 DNA: TGCGCCAGCAGCTTGGCTAGCGGGGATACGCAGTATTTT.

The chain couples TRBV19 to TRBJ1-3; the D is unclear. The germline V and J ends were trimmed by 5 bases and 4 bases, with 15 bases remaining between them. The CDR3 runs 15 residues. Looked up from germline, CDR1 is LNHDA and CDR2 is SQIVND (reference sequence). The CDR3 sequence: CASSRVGARGNTIYF. The CDR3 DNA is TGTGCCAGTAGTCGCGTGGGAGCAAGAGGAAACACCATATATTTT.

The rearrangement joins TRBV5-1 to TRBJ2-5, with 9 bases aligning to TRBD2. Germline CDR1 reads SGHRS; CDR2 reads YFSETQ. The CDR3 is made up of 16 amino acids. The V gene end was trimmed by 2 bases and the J gene end by 2 bases; junction bases not matched to a gene: 7. The CDR3 DNA reads TGCGCCAGCAGCTTCATTAGCGGGGGTTTACAAGAGACCCAGTACTTC. Encoded protein: CASSFISGGLQETQYF.

The chain uses TRBV19 and TRBJ2-5, with 11 positions matching TRBD1. V was clipped by 4 bases and J by 5 bases; unmatched bases: 6. The CDR3 sequence is 15 residues long. Germline CDR1 LNHDA, CDR2 SQIVND (reference sequence). Here the CDR3 DNA reads TGTGCCAGTAGTACCGGGACAGGGGGATCCGAGACCCAGTACTTC. It encodes CASSTGTGGSETQYF.

The chain is built from TRBV7-9 and TRBJ1-2, with 7 bases that match TRBD1. The germline gives CDR1 SEHNR, CDR2 FQNEAQ (reference sequence). V lost 5 bases to trimming and J lost 2 bases; unmatched junction nucleotides: 2. The CDR3 is 13 residues long. The chain's CDR3 is CASSPTGNYGYTF. The CDR3 bases are TGTGCCAGCAGCCCGACAGGGAACTATGGCTACACCTTC.

V gene TRBV29-1 combines with J gene TRBJ1-2, with a weak D call TRBD1 (5 bases). The V and J ends lost 0 bases and 5 bases respectively, with 16 bases between them. This CDR3 is built from 15 residues. The germline V gene has CDR1 SQVTM and CDR2 ANQGSEA. This CDR3 reads CSVEDRKRGLYGYTF. The CDR3 region has the DNA TGCAGCGTTGAAGATCGTAAAAGGGGTCTTTATGGCTACACCTTC. The full variable domain, with the rest looked up from reference TRBV29-1 and TRBJ1-2, is SAVISQKPSRDICQRGTSLTIQCQVDSQVTMMFWYRQQPGQSLTLIATANQGSEATYESGFVIDKFPISRPNLTFSTLTVSNMSPEDSSIYLCSVEDRKRGLYGYTFGSGTRLTVV.

The chain uses TRBV5-1 and TRBJ2-3; 10 nucleotides match TRBD2. Germline CDR1 SGHRS, CDR2 YFSETQ. J gave up 2 bases and V 0 bases, and 12 bases lay outside the gene matches. The CDR3 contains 19 residues. The CDR3 here is CASSLELAGANPYTDTQYF. As DNA, the CDR3 is TGCGCCAGCAGCTTGGAGCTAGCGGGGGCCAATCCTTACACAGATACGCAGTATTTT.

The chain couples TRBV10-1 to TRBJ1-1, with 7 bases identical to TRBD1. In germline, CDR1 is WNHNN, CDR2 SYGVQD (reference sequence). The CDR3 length is 14 residues. Germline trimming cut 1 base from V and 7 bases from J; bases unmatched to any gene: 6. DNA for the CDR3: TGCGCCAGCAGTGAGTGTTCAGGGGGAGGTGAAGCTTTCTTT. Translated: CASSECSGGGEAFF.

With regard to this clone: Compared with germline, one end of the junction differs, possibly owing to a read error. The rearrangement joins TRBV6-2 or TRBV6-3 to TRBJ1-1; D is uncertain. CDR3 length: 16 amino acids. Germline CDR1 reads MNHEY; CDR2 reads SVGEGT. This chain's CDR3 is CASTYPSQLLNTEAFF. The CDR3 nucleotides are TGTGCCAGCACTTACCCATCACAGCTACTGAACACTGAAGCTTTCTTT.

A remark on this clone: The sample holds other DNA sequences that translate to the same CDR3. V usage is TRBV14 and J usage is TRBJ1-1; 7 nucleotides match TRBD1. The CDR3 is 15 residues long. Trimming took 4 bases from V and 0 from J; bases not matched to a gene: 5. CDR1 is SGHDN and CDR2 is FVKESK in the germline V gene. CDR3 DNA: TGTGCCAGCAGCCGTCGGACAGGATTGAACACTGAAGCTTTCTTT. Translation gives CASSRRTGLNTEAFF.

This clone came up once. The rearrangement uses TRBV19 and TRBJ2-3; 10 nucleotides align to TRBD1. Germline CDR1 LNHDA, CDR2 SQIVND (reference sequence). This CDR3 contains 16 residues. J was trimmed by 5 bases and V by 3 bases; bases with no gene match: 8. CDR3 region: CASSISGQGRGDTQYF. DNA of the CDR3: TGTGCCAGTAGTATTTCGGGACAGGGGAGGGGAGATACGCAGTATTTT.

The V call is TRBV4-3, the J call TRBJ1-2; 10 nucleotides align to TRBD1. CDR1 is LGHNA and CDR2 is YSLEER in the germline V gene. The J segment lost 4 bases and the V segment lost 0 bases, leaving 5 bases of the junction unmatched. This CDR3 has 16 residues. This chain's CDR3 is CASSQELRTGGYGYTF. DNA of the CDR3: TGCGCCAGCAGCCAAGAACTCAGGACAGGGGGCTATGGCTACACCTTC.

The chain joins TRBV5-5 to TRBJ1-2; D is unclear. This CDR3 has 16 residues. Trimming removed 0 bases at V and 4 bases at J, with 16 bases between. Germline assignment: CDR1 SGHKS and CDR2 YYEKEE (reference sequence). The CDR3 DNA follows: TGTGCCAGCAGCTTGGGGGAGGACCGGGCTGGCTATGGCTACACCTTC. Translation: CASSLGEDRAGYGYTF.

The rearrangement joins TRBV9 to TRBJ2-5; D may be TRBD1 (6 bases). CDR3 length: 13 amino acids. Per the germline V gene, CDR1 is SGDLS and CDR2 is YYNGEE. V lost 7 bases to trimming and J lost 1 base, with 11 bases between them. CDR3 sequence: CASQRGIQETQYF. The CDR3 DNA is TGTGCCAGCCAAAGGGGGATCCAAGAGACCCAGTACTTC.

This chain uses TRBV5-8 with TRBJ2-3; 10 bases fit TRBD2. This CDR3 is 18 amino acids long. The junction had 8 bases not matched to a gene; V was cut back by 1 base and J by 0 bases. Per the germline V gene, CDR1 is SGHTS and CDR2 is YDEGEE. CDR3 sequence: CASSLYGTSAASTDTQYF. In nucleotides, the CDR3 is TGTGCCAGCAGCTTGTACGGGACTAGCGCTGCTAGCACAGATACGCAGTATTTT.

This chain uses TRBV6-1 with TRBJ2-2, with D perhaps matching TRBD1 (6 bases). Looked up from germline, CDR1 is MNHNS and CDR2 is SASEGT. CDR3 length: 16 amino acids. Trimming stripped 2 bases from V and 3 bases from J, with 13 bases between. DNA for the CDR3: TGTGCCAGCAGTGAACAGGCAGGGGCGCACACCGGGGAGCTGTTTTTT. It codes for CASSEQAGAHTGELFF.

V is TRBV13 and J is TRBJ2-3; maybe TRBD1 (7 bases). The V gene's germline CDR1 is PRHDT and CDR2 FYEKMQ (reference sequence). V was clipped by 1 base and J by 0 bases, with 11 bases between them. The CDR3 is made up of 16 amino acids. CDR3 loop: CASSLARGTSTDTQYF. The CDR3 coding sequence is TGTGCCAGCAGCTTAGCCAGGGGGACTAGCACAGATACGCAGTATTTT.

The chain uses TRBV7-6 and TRBJ2-3; D unclear. The CDR3 runs to 16 residues. The V end lost 0 bases, the J end lost 2 bases, and 12 bases lay between the germline ends. From germline, CDR1 is SGHVS and CDR2 FNYEAQ. The CDR3 nucleotides are TGTGCCAGCAGCTTAGCACAGCACCTTTACACAGATACGCAGTATTTT. It is translated as CASSLAQHLYTDTQYF. Full variable domain (remainder filled in from reference TRBV7-6 and TRBJ2-3): GAGVSQSPRYKVTKRGQDVALRCDPISGHVSLYWYRQALGQGPEFLTYFNYEAQQDKSGLPNDRFSAERPEGSISTLTIQRTEQRDSAMYRCASSLAQHLYTDTQYFGPGTRLTVL.

The chain links TRBV5-1 to TRBJ2-1, with D perhaps matching TRBD2 (6 bases). From germline, CDR1 is SGHRS and CDR2 YFSETQ. The CDR3 is 12 residues long. Trimming took 3 bases from V and 9 from J, leaving 10 bases between them. CDR3 DNA sequence: TGCGCCAGCAGCTCCGGGGGTCCTGAGCAGTTCTTC. Amino acid sequence: CASSSGGPEQFF.

The chain is built from TRBV2 and TRBJ1-2; no clear D. V shed 0 bases and J shed 1 base, with 18 bases lying between them. The germline V gene encodes CDR1 SNHLY and CDR2 FYNNEI. The CDR3 is made up of 18 amino acids. The CDR3 here is CASSEAPGRWRLNYGYTF. Here the CDR3 DNA reads TGTGCCAGCAGTGAAGCGCCCGGGAGATGGCGACTTAACTATGGCTACACCTTC.

The chain links TRBV19 to TRBJ2-2; 9 positions agree with TRBD1. Germline assignment: CDR1 LNHDA and CDR2 SQIVND (reference sequence). Germline trimming cut 6 bases from V and 6 bases from J; bases unmatched to any gene: 17. The CDR3 is 18 amino acids. The CDR3 sequence is CASRRGQGVLRSSGELFF. Here the CDR3 DNA reads TGTGCCAGTAGGAGGGGACAGGGTGTTCTTAGGAGTTCCGGGGAGCTGTTTTTT.

The rearrangement joins TRBV5-1 to TRBJ1-1; tentative D call: TRBD1 (6 bases). The CDR3 runs to 14 residues. Germline values: CDR1 SGHRS, CDR2 YFSETQ. With 0 bases removed from V and 5 bases from J, the gap between germline ends came to 11 bases. The CDR3 nucleotides are TGCGCCAGCAGCTTGGAACAGGGACGAACTGAAGCTTTCTTT. Protein product: CASSLEQGRTEAFF.

This clone was detected only once. The chain employs TRBV7-9 and TRBJ1-6; weak D call: TRBD1 (5 bases). The CDR3 has 15 amino acids. Between the trimmed V and J ends, which lost 5 bases and 8 bases, there was a span of 16 bases. From germline, CDR1 is SEHNR and CDR2 FQNEAQ (reference sequence). The CDR3 loop is CASSRGFGGDSPLHF. The CDR3 nucleotides read TGTGCCAGCAGCCGCGGGTTTGGGGGGGATTCACCCCTCCACTTT.

The chain links TRBV11-2 to TRBJ2-7; perhaps TRBD1 as D (6 bases). Trimming took 4 bases from V and 0 from J, leaving 13 bases between them. This CDR3 contains 15 residues. Germline V gene data show CDR1 as SGHAT and CDR2 as FQNNGV. CDR3 in amino acids: CASSSVTDSSYEQYF. The CDR3 bases are TGTGCCAGCAGCTCCGTGACGGACAGCTCCTACGAGCAGTACTTC.

This sequence joins TRBV19 and TRBJ2-2; D is unresolved. Germline assignment: CDR1 LNHDA and CDR2 SQIVND (reference sequence). Trimming removed 1 base from V and 6 bases from J, with 6 bases in between. This CDR3 comprises 13 residues. The CDR3 region has the DNA TGTGCCAGTAGTATAGGGCGGTCCGGGGAGCTGTTTTTT. Its translation: CASSIGRSGELFF. The full variable domain, in which reference TRBV19 and TRBJ2-2 provide the parts outside the CDR3, is DGGITQSPKYLFRKEGQNVTLSCEQNLNHDAMYWYRQDPGQGLRLIYYSQIVNDFQKGDIAEGYSVSREKKESFPLTVTSAQKNPTAFYLCASSIGRSGELFFGEGSRLTVL.

This chain joins TRBV5-1 and TRBJ1-6; 7 bases match TRBD1. The V and J ends lost 2 bases and 6 bases, in that order; junction bases with no gene match: 11. The CDR3 runs 17 residues. Per germline, CDR1 SGHRS and CDR2 YFSETQ. CDR3 sequence (DNA): TGCGCCAGCAGCTTAACCGTCCGGGACAGCTTTAATTCACCCCTCCACTTT. It codes for CASSLTVRDSFNSPLHF.

This chain links TRBV29-1 with TRBJ2-1, with TRBD1 identical over 10 bases. The CDR3 length is 14 residues. V was pared by 5 bases and J by 8 bases, with 9 bases of the junction left unmatched. Germline V gives CDR1 SQVTM, CDR2 ANQGSEA. CDR3 in DNA: TGCAGCGTTACGACAGGGGGCGGTTGGGATGAGCAGTTCTTC. Translation gives CSVTTGGGWDEQFF.

This sequence joins TRBV5-1 and TRBJ2-7; D is possibly TRBD2 (5 bases). Germline V gene data show CDR1 as SGHRS and CDR2 as YFSETQ. This CDR3 is 14 amino acids long. V shed 4 bases and J shed 0 bases, with 11 bases lying between them. CDR3 in DNA: TGCGCCAGCAGCCTCACTAGTGTCTCCTACGAGCAGTACTTC. It codes for CASSLTSVSYEQYF.

The chain is built from TRBV6-5 and TRBJ2-1, with 9 bases matching TRBD1. In germline, CDR1 is MNHEY, CDR2 SVGAGI. The CDR3 extends over 16 amino acids. Losses at the gene ends were 2 bases for V and 5 bases for J; bases not matched to a gene: 7. For the CDR3, the DNA is TGTGCCAGCAGTTACAGGACAGGGGTTGGACACAATGAGCAGTTCTTC. The encoded protein is CASSYRTGVGHNEQFF.

CDR3 DNA sequence: TGTGCCAGCAGCCTCGAGGAAAGAGAGCAGTACTTC. As protein: CASSLEEREQYF. The chain is built from TRBV7-9 and TRBJ2-7; D is uncertain. Germline CDR1 reads SEHNR; CDR2 reads FQNEAQ (reference sequence). The CDR3 extends over 12 amino acids. The ends were cut back, 5 bases at V and 7 bases at J, with 12 bases in the middle.

This rearrangement joins TRBV12-5 to TRBJ1-2; D is ambiguous. Germline CDR1 LGHNT, CDR2 FRNRAP. The CDR3 is 13 amino acids. Trimming removed 2 bases at V and 8 bases at J, with 12 bases between. CDR3 sequence reads: CASGLLGSRGYTF. The CDR3 DNA is TGTGCTAGTGGTTTGCTTGGCTCACGAGGCTACACCTTC.

This clone was counted a single time. The chain carries TRBV12-5 and TRBJ1-1; D perhaps matches TRBD1 (5 bases). Germline CDR1 reads LGHNT; CDR2 reads FRNRAP. The CDR3 has 14 amino acids. Trimming cost V 1 base and J 0 bases, with 6 bases left between them. This CDR3 reads CASGLGQMNTEAFF. CDR3 coding DNA: TGTGCTAGTGGTTTGGGACAGATGAACACTGAAGCTTTCTTT.